The 3 T cell receptor beta chains below were found in one sample sequenced in a study of technical replicates of blood from a few donors. Assay used: immunoSEQ multiplex PCR; TCRdb lists only in-frame clones, some missing. The data show some 14,000 clones, around four fifths seen once. The sample comprised PBMCs. The source is a human donor in good health.

V is TRBV25-1 and J is TRBJ2-7; TRBD2 aligns across 9 bases. With V trimmed by 1 base and J by 3 bases, 13 bases remained unmatched. The CDR3 has 18 amino acids. Germline values: CDR1 MGHDK, CDR2 SYGVNS. The CDR3 coding sequence is TGTGCCAGCAGTGAATCCAGACCAAACGTAGCGGGGGACTACGAGCAGTACTTC. As protein: CASSESRPNVAGDYEQYF.

This sequence joins TRBV5-8 and TRBJ2-5; 8 nucleotides line up with TRBD1. Germline V lookup: CDR1 SGHTS, CDR2 YDEGEE. The ends lost 4 bases at V and 5 bases at J; junction bases unmatched: 10. The CDR3 covers 15 residues. The CDR3 is CASSLRTGFGETQYF. CDR3 bases: TGTGCCAGCAGCCTACGGACAGGGTTCGGCGAGACCCAGTACTTC.

This sequence joins TRBV2 and TRBJ2-1, with 11 nucleotides matching TRBD2. There are 15 residues in the CDR3. The germline V gene encodes CDR1 SNHLY and CDR2 FYNNEI. J lost 8 bases, V lost 7 bases, and 10 bases had no gene match. The CDR3 bases are TGTGCCAGCATCCCGGGACTAGCGGAGGGACATGAGCAGTTCTTC. Protein product: CASIPGLAEGHEQFF.